The present TCR beta chain was sequenced within a study of blood T cell repertoires in COVID-19. Repertoires were generated with immunoSEQ multiplex PCR, while TCRdb's copy carries only in-frame clones and drops some. The table lists about 150,000 clones, about four fifths of them singletons. Each recovered donor of Cohort 3 presented with two negative PCRs, clearance, or symptom resolution. V shed 6 bases, J shed 0 bases, and the junction held 6 bases outside the gene matches. Per the germline V gene, CDR1 is PRHDT and CDR2 is FYEKMQ (reference sequence). CDR3 length equals 15 residues. This sequence joins TRBV13 and TRBJ1-1, with 8 positions matching TRBD1. The sequencing input was PBMCs or T cells enriched from blood (not recorded which). The TCR originated in a man over 45 who had recovered from COVID-19. CDR3 bases: TGTGCCAGCAGTCGTTGGACAGGGATGAACACTGAAGCTTTCTTT. It translates to CASSRWTGMNTEAFF.